This TCR beta chain was recovered during a study of cytomegalovirus exposure and HLA in healthy donors. The CDR3 sequence is 14 residues long. Germline CDR1 MNHNY, CDR2 SVGAGI (reference sequence). V trimming: 2 bases; J trimming: 3 bases; junction bases outside the gene matches: 3. Details on this clone: The antigen is not known.

The study, taken as a whole, reports: According to the study, 160 or so TCR beta chains were cytomegalovirus-associated.

Profiled with immunoSEQ multiplex PCR; TCRdb holds only in-frame clones, not every one. This sample carries some 170,000 clones, around 92% of them seen once, and the ten largest clones take approximately 10%. This TCR was sampled from a woman between 18 and 29 years old in good health and CMV-seropositive. Sequencing input: PBMCs. The rearrangement joins TRBV6-6 to TRBJ2-7, with 8 bases lining up with TRBD1. CDR3 nucleotides: TGTGCCAGCAGTTACAGGGGGACAGGCTACGAGCAGTACTTC. It specifies CASSYRGTGYEQYF.